This T cell receptor beta chain was identified in a study of regulatory T cells in long-lasting Graves disease. For the study at large: Those with persistent Graves' disease had received antithyroid drugs for over 5 years with positive TSH receptor antibodies.

The ends were cut back, 1 base at V and 10 bases at J, with 17 bases in the middle. This CDR3 has 14 residues. CDR1 and CDR2 from the germline V gene are GTSNPN and SVGIG (reference sequence). The authors built TCR beta libraries using iRepertoire HTBI primers and Arm-PCR of CDR3 regions. TCRdb called the multiplex PCR reads again in MiXCR, with one record for every CDR3 protein. The sample holds roughly 400,000 distinct CDR3 sequences; around 21% are singletons and the top ten take less than 25%. Time point denoted: persistent/refractory GD, antithyroid drugs over 5 years with positive TRAb. The TCR library used RNA extracted from PBMCs. Graves' disease diagnosis used American Thyroid Association guidelines. Those enrolled as patients came out of an endocrinology department in Xi'an, China.

V usage is TRBV30 and J usage is TRBJ1-5; D possibly corresponds to TRBD1 (6 bases). The TCR was taken from a female donor with Graves disease. The sample was peripheral blood mononuclear cells (PBMCs), taken when the disease was refractory, from a patient treated with antithyroid drugs. CDR3 in DNA: TGTGCCTGGAGTGGGGGGCTCGGAGTTAAACCCCAGCATTTT. Translating gives CAWSGGLGVKPQHF.